These 2 T cell receptor beta chains came from one sample sequenced in a study of CD8 T cells in ankylosing spondylitis. Overall study findings and caveats: Ankylosing spondylitis blood appeared to carry a characteristic TCR beta motif of several highly homologous variants.

These receptors lack a known antigen. Using its own MiXCR run on the 5' RACE reads, TCRdb lists one record per CDR3 protein. The data contain about 420,000 distinct CDR3 sequences, 20% to 25% of them singletons. Source material: blood, either unsorted or a sorted T cell fraction (not recorded which). These receptors originate from a male donor with ankylosing spondylitis.

This clonotype was observed a few times. This sequence joins TRBV20-1 and TRBJ2-1; D perhaps matches TRBD2 (7 bases). Trimming cost V 6 bases and J 7 bases, with 19 bases left between them. This CDR3 is built from 14 residues. The germline gives CDR1 DFQATT, CDR2 SNEGSKA (reference sequence). This CDR3 is CSADRSGTRNEQFF. The DNA for the CDR3 is TGCAGTGCGGACCGAAGCGGGACAAGGAATGAGCAGTTCTTC.

The chain couples TRBV5-1 to TRBJ2-2; 10 nucleotides agree with TRBD1. Germline V gene sequence: CDR1 SGHRS, CDR2 YFSETQ. CDR3 length: 17 residues. J gave up 2 bases and V 0 bases, and 4 bases lay outside the gene matches. DNA for the CDR3: TGCGCCAGCAGCTTGGACGGACAGGGGGATAACACCGGGGAGCTGTTTTTT. Its translation is CASSLDGQGDNTGELFF.